The 2 T cell receptor beta chains given below trace back to one sample, sequenced in a study of identical twins. TCRdb redid the calling of the 5' RACE reads with MiXCR, one entry per CDR3 protein. Of around 220,000 distinct CDR3 sequences listed, roughly a tenth are singletons. The sequenced sample consisted of memory T cells sorted from blood. The source of these receptors is a man in his fifties in good health.

This clonotype was counted only a few times. The genes are TRBV27 and TRBJ2-5; 14 bases are a match to TRBD2. The length of the CDR3 is 17 residues. Losses at the gene ends were 4 bases for V and 5 bases for J; bases not matched to a gene: 9. CDR1 MNHEY and CDR2 SMNVEV come from the germline V gene (reference sequence). The CDR3 region has the DNA TGTGCCAGCAGTTCTCGACTAGCGGGAGGGATTAGGGAGACCCAGTACTTC. Encoded protein: CASSSRLAGGIRETQYF.

This chain links TRBV7-9 with TRBJ2-1; 12 nucleotides line up with TRBD2. Germline CDR1 and CDR2: SEHNR and FQNEAQ (reference sequence). Germline trimming cut 4 bases from V and 4 bases from J; bases unmatched to any gene: 5. This CDR3 comprises 16 residues. The CDR3 protein is CASSSSGGAKYNEQFF. CDR3 nucleotide sequence: TGTGCCAGCAGCTCTAGCGGGGGGGCGAAGTACAATGAGCAGTTCTTC.